This entry lists 4 T cell receptor beta chains sequenced from one sample in a study of T cells after yellow fever vaccination. TCRdb processed the 5' RACE reads anew with MiXCR; each CDR3 protein has one entry. The sample carries about 230,000 distinct CDR3 sequences, roughly 6.8% recorded once. The source was CD4+ T cells sorted from PBMCs, collected on the day of the yellow fever booster vaccination. These receptors originate from a man aged 25-45 years who received the YFV17D yellow fever vaccine.

A few counts support this clonotype. The chain is built from TRBV7-8 and TRBJ2-7, with unresolved D. Germline loops: CDR1 SGHVS, CDR2 FQNEAQ. V lost 1 base and J 0 bases, leaving 10 bases between the germline ends. The CDR3 has 15 amino acids. CDR3 loop: CASSLDIWGSYEQYF. In DNA, the CDR3 is TGTGCCAGCAGCTTAGATATCTGGGGCTCCTACGAGCAGTACTTC.

The sample holds a few counts of this clonotype. The rearrangement links TRBV20-1 to TRBJ1-1, with D perhaps matching TRBD1 (5 bases). Looked up from germline, CDR1 is DFQATT and CDR2 is SNEGSKA (reference sequence). V was clipped by 3 bases and J by 0 bases, with 11 bases between them. The CDR3 has 14 residues. CDR3 sequence reads: CSASLGHMNTEAFF. The CDR3 DNA follows: TGCAGTGCTAGCCTCGGACACATGAACACTGAAGCTTTCTTT.

This clonotype was recorded only once. CDR3 in DNA: TGTGCCAGCAGCCCCCAGCTAGGTACGCAGTATTTT. Translated, it gives CASSPQLGTQYF. This chain connects TRBV28 to TRBJ2-3; unclear D gene. The germline gives CDR1 MDHEN, CDR2 SYDVKM. The CDR3 is made up of 12 amino acids. V was clipped by 6 bases and J by 8 bases, with 12 bases between them.

This clonotype was counted only a few times. V gene TRBV30 combines with J gene TRBJ1-6; weak D call: TRBD1 (5 bases). Trimming cost V 8 bases and J 0 bases, with 8 bases left between them. CDR3 length equals 13 residues. Germline CDR1 is GTSNPN and CDR2 is SVGIG (reference sequence). CDR3 sequence reads: CAGASSYNSPLHF. DNA of the CDR3: TGTGCCGGGGCAAGCTCCTATAATTCACCCCTCCACTTT.